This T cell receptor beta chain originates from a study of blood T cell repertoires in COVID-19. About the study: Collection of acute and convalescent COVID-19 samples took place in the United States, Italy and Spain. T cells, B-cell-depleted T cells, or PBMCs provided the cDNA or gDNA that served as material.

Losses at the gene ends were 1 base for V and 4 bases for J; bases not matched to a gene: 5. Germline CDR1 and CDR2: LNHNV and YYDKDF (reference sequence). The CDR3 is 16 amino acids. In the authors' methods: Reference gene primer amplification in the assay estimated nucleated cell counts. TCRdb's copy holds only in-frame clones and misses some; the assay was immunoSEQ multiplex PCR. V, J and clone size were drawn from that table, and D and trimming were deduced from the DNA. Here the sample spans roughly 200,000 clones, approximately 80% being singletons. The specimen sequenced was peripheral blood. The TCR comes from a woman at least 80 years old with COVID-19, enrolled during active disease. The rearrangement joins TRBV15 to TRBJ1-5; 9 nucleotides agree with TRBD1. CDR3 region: CATSRGGQGLNQPQHF. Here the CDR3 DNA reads TGTGCCACCAGCAGAGGTGGACAGGGGCTGAATCAGCCCCAGCATTTT.